The 29 T cell receptor beta chains reported below all come from one sample, sequenced in a study of cytomegalovirus exposure and HLA in healthy donors. PCR primers comprised 60 Vbeta and 13 Jbeta primers. TCRdb keeps only in-frame clones here, not all; method: immunoSEQ multiplex PCR. The data show 90,000 to 150,000 clones, about 75% seen once. Material for sequencing was PBMCs. Source of these receptors: a woman aged 40 to 55 in good health and CMV-seropositive.

The chain has TRBV19 and TRBJ1-2, with a weak D call TRBD1 (5 bases). The CDR3 covers 14 residues. The germline V gene encodes CDR1 LNHDA and CDR2 SQIVND (reference sequence). With 6 bases removed from V and 8 bases from J, the gap between germline ends came to 19 bases. CDR3 bases: TGTGCCAGTAGGGGGACTTGGGGAGAGCGAGGCTACACCTTC. This codes for CASRGTWGERGYTF.

The chain joins TRBV21-1 to TRBJ2-7; the D call in the table, TRBD1, was not verified against the DNA. TRBV21-1 is termed a pseudogene. The CDR3 runs to 17 residues. CDR3 region: CASSKATTGGQTYEQYF. Here the CDR3 DNA reads TGTGCCAGCAGCAAGGCTACGACAGGGGGCCAAACCTACGAGCAGTACTTC.

V usage is TRBV5-1 and J usage is TRBJ1-2; TRBD1 matches 8 bases. Germline CDR1 reads SGHRS; CDR2 reads YFSETQ. The CDR3 runs 13 residues. J gave up 6 bases and V 3 bases, and 4 bases lay outside the gene matches. In DNA, the CDR3 is TGCGCCAGCAGCTCGGGACAGGTGGATGGCTACACCTTC. Translation: CASSSGQVDGYTF.

The gene calls are TRBV5-1 and TRBJ1-2, with 7 positions matching TRBD1. Germline CDR1 SGHRS, CDR2 YFSETQ. J was trimmed by 7 bases and V by 4 bases; bases with no gene match: 7. The CDR3 consists of 13 residues. The CDR3 nucleotides read TGCGCCAGCAGCCTTACAGGGGACGCTGGCTACACCTTC. It encodes CASSLTGDAGYTF.

This clone occurred a few times. The chain links TRBV18 to TRBJ2-7; TRBD1 agrees at 12 bases. V was pared by 0 bases and J by 6 bases, with 3 bases of the junction left unmatched. CDR3 size: 15 residues. Looked up from germline, CDR1 is KGHSH and CDR2 is LQKENI. CDR3 DNA: TGTGCCAGCTCACCACCCGGGACAGGGGGCGGCGAGCAGTACTTC. Residues: CASSPPGTGGGEQYF.

The chain links TRBV28 to TRBJ1-5, with D unclear. The V end was cut by 5 bases, the J end by 0 bases, with 5 bases between. The CDR3 loop spans 13 amino acids. In germline, CDR1 is MDHEN, CDR2 SYDVKM. This chain's CDR3 is CASSRDSNQPQHF. The CDR3 DNA follows: TGTGCCAGCAGTCGCGATAGCAATCAGCCCCAGCATTTT.

The chain joins TRBV4-2 to TRBJ1-4; 7 bases line up with TRBD1. Trimming cost V 6 bases and J 0 bases; bases outside gene matches: 7. Germline CDR1 is LGHNA and CDR2 is YNFKEQ. The CDR3 totals 16 residues. The CDR3 bases are TGTGCCAGCAGTCGGACAGGTATCGCAACTAATGAAAAACTGTTTTTT. Protein sequence: CASSRTGIATNEKLFF.

The rearrangement uses TRBV7-2 and TRBJ2-7; 10 positions agree with TRBD2. Germline V gene data show CDR1 as SGHTA and CDR2 as FQGNSA. V shed 1 base and J 2 bases; nucleotides not matched to a gene: 2. The CDR3 totals 15 residues. CDR3 amino acids: CASSLESGGAYEQYF. The CDR3 DNA follows: TGTGCCAGCAGCTTAGAAAGCGGGGGGGCCTACGAGCAGTACTTC.

This clone was seen only a few times. CDR3 residues: CASRSDTDTQYF. CDR3 DNA: TGTGCCAGCAGGAGCGACACAGATACGCAGTATTTT. V gene TRBV2 combines with J gene TRBJ2-3, with D unclear. The V and J ends lost 6 bases and 2 bases respectively, with 6 bases between them. Germline values: CDR1 SNHLY, CDR2 FYNNEI. This CDR3 contains 12 residues.

The chain uses TRBV12-5 and TRBJ1-1; unclear D gene. V shed 1 base and J shed 5 bases, with 8 bases lying between them. Germline V gene data show CDR1 as LGHNT and CDR2 as FRNRAP. The CDR3 runs 13 residues. Here the CDR3 DNA reads TGTGCTAGTGGTTTGGACAGCGGGACTGAAGCTTTCTTT. As protein: CASGLDSGTEAFF.

The chain employs TRBV2 and TRBJ1-6, with 7 bases lining up with TRBD1. V was clipped by 6 bases and J by 6 bases; unmatched bases: 11. This CDR3 is built from 16 residues. CDR1 and CDR2 from the germline V gene are SNHLY and FYNNEI. In DNA form, the CDR3 reads TGTGCCAGCAGGACAGGGACCCTTGTTTTTAATTCACCCCTCCACTTT. Translated, it gives CASRTGTLVFNSPLHF. The full variable domain, rest sourced from reference TRBV2 and TRBJ1-6, is EPEVTQTPSHQVTQMGQEVILRCVPISNHLYFYWYRQILGQKVEFLVSFYNNEISEKSEIFDDQFSVERPDGSNFTLKIRSTKLEDSAMYFCASRTGTLVFNSPLHFGNGTRLTVT.

The rearrangement links TRBV9 to TRBJ2-1, with 8 positions matching TRBD2. Germline V gene sequence: CDR1 SGDLS, CDR2 YYNGEE. This CDR3 is 15 amino acids long. V dropped 0 bases and J dropped 7; count of bases not matched to a gene: 6. CDR3 nucleotides: TGTGCCAGCAGCGTAGCCGGGGGGGCGGGGAATGAGCAGTTCTTC. This encodes CASSVAGGAGNEQFF.

This clone was seen a handful of times. The chain couples TRBV7-6 to TRBJ2-7; D is unclear. Trimming shortened V by 1 base and J by 0 bases, and 13 bases separated the two germline ends. There are 16 residues in the CDR3. Germline V lookup: CDR1 SGHVS, CDR2 FNYEAQ. The CDR3 reads CASSLGPGAISYEQYF. For the CDR3, the DNA is TGTGCCAGCAGCTTAGGACCAGGCGCTATCTCCTACGAGCAGTACTTC.

The V gene is TRBV7-7, the J gene TRBJ2-7, with D possibly matching TRBD1 (5 bases). The CDR3 is 15 residues long. Trimming took 6 bases from V and 6 from J, leaving 21 bases between them. Per germline, CDR1 SSHAT and CDR2 FNYEAQ (reference sequence). CDR3 amino acids: CASSIGAGLAGEQYF. CDR3 DNA: TGTGCCAGCAGTATAGGGGCAGGGCTTGCAGGCGAGCAGTACTTC.

The gene calls are TRBV7-8 and TRBJ2-3, with 7 bases matching TRBD2. V was clipped by 5 bases and J by 3 bases; unmatched bases: 8. The CDR3 is 15 amino acids. Germline values: CDR1 SGHVS, CDR2 FQNEAQ. CDR3 DNA: TGTGCCAGCAGCGCATGGACTAGGGAGACAGATACGCAGTATTTT. It codes for CASSAWTRETDTQYF.

This chain uses TRBV27 with TRBJ1-1; the D is unclear. Germline lookup yields CDR1 MNHEY and CDR2 SMNVEV (reference sequence). The CDR3 consists of 12 residues. V was trimmed by 4 bases and J by 1 base, leaving 4 bases between them. The DNA for the CDR3 is TGTGCCAGCAGTTACGGGAACACTGAAGCTTTCTTT. Translating it yields CASSYGNTEAFF.

The genes are TRBV5-8 and TRBJ1-4; weak D call: TRBD1 (6 bases). The CDR3 runs to 14 residues. CDR1 and CDR2 from the germline V gene are SGHTS and YDEGEE. V was clipped by 5 bases and J by 1 base, with 9 bases between them. The DNA for the CDR3 is TGTGCCAGCAGTCAGGGGATAACTAATGAAAAACTGTTTTTT. Its translation: CASSQGITNEKLFF.

In this sample, this clone turned up once. The V and J genes are TRBV5-6 and TRBJ2-7; D perhaps matches TRBD1 (5 bases). V was trimmed by 0 bases and J by 5 bases, leaving 18 bases between them. Germline V CDR1 and CDR2: SGHDT, YYEEEE. This CDR3 spans 16 amino acids. The CDR3 is CASSLAGAGKSNEQYF. The DNA for the CDR3 is TGTGCCAGCAGCTTGGCTGGGGCAGGAAAATCCAACGAGCAGTACTTC. Based on the CDR3 plus reference TRBV5-6 and TRBJ2-7, the full variable domain is DAGVTQSPTHLIKTRGQQVTLRCSPKSGHDTVSWYQQALGQGPQFIFQYYEEEERQRGNFPDRFSGHQFPNYSSELNVNALLLGDSALYLCASSLAGAGKSNEQYFGPGTRLTVT.

The rearrangement uses TRBV2 and TRBJ2-7; 11 bases line up with TRBD2. The junction had 13 bases not matched to a gene; V was cut back by 5 bases and J by 7 bases. Germline V lookup: CDR1 SNHLY, CDR2 FYNNEI. CDR3 length equals 16 residues. The CDR3 region is CASSTSTSGGGKEQYF. DNA for the CDR3: TGTGCCAGCAGTACCTCCACTAGCGGGGGAGGTAAGGAGCAGTACTTC.

The V call is TRBV2, the J call TRBJ1-1; D unresolved. The CDR3 is 13 residues long. With 6 bases removed from V and 1 base from J, the gap between germline ends came to 9 bases. The V gene's germline CDR1 is SNHLY and CDR2 FYNNEI. CDR3: CASSYTSNTEAFF. The CDR3 region has the DNA TGTGCCAGCAGCTATACCTCGAACACTGAAGCTTTCTTT.

The chain employs TRBV5-1 and TRBJ1-6; TRBD1 matches 8 bases. From germline, CDR1 is SGHRS and CDR2 YFSETQ. The trim removed 0 bases at V and 10 bases at J, leaving 18 bases unmatched. The CDR3 has 19 residues. This CDR3 is CASSLGSGGSMSGGSPLHF. CDR3 coding DNA: TGCGCCAGCAGCTTGGGTTCAGGGGGCAGTATGAGCGGCGGCTCACCCCTCCACTTT.

The rearrangement joins TRBV9 to TRBJ1-3, with D possibly TRBD1 on 5 matching bases. V was cut by 6 bases and J by 6 bases, with 10 bases left in between. Looked up from germline, CDR1 is SGDLS and CDR2 is YYNGEE. CDR3 size: 12 residues. DNA of the CDR3: TGTGCCAGCACGGGGGAGGAAAACACCATATATTTT. This codes for CASTGEENTIYF.

The chain uses TRBV11-3 and TRBJ2-6; 11 positions agree with TRBD1. Germline CDR1 SGHNT, CDR2 YENEEA. The CDR3 has 19 residues. V shed 7 bases and J 2 bases; nucleotides not matched to a gene: 13. CDR3 coding DNA: TGTGCCAGCACCCGAGTCAGGACAGGGGGCGCGGCTGGGGCCAACGTCCTGACTTTC. It encodes CASTRVRTGGAAGANVLTF.

J is TRBJ2-3 and V is TRBV9; D is uncertain. CDR1 and CDR2 (germline): SGDLS, YYNGEE. The CDR3 is made up of 14 amino acids. V gave up 0 bases and J gave up 4 bases, with 9 bases separating them. CDR3 amino acids: CASSVGPIPDTQYF. The CDR3 coding sequence is TGTGCCAGCAGCGTAGGGCCAATCCCAGATACGCAGTATTTT. Full variable domain (rest looked up from reference TRBV9 and TRBJ2-3): DSGVTQTPKHLITATGQRVTLRCSPRSGDLSVYWYQQSLDQGLQFLIQYYNGEERAKGNILERFSAQQFPDLHSELNLSSLELGDSALYFCASSVGPIPDTQYFGPGTRLTVL.

The chain is built from TRBV4-2 and TRBJ2-3; 7 bases agree with TRBD2. This CDR3 comprises 14 residues. The germline V gene has CDR1 LGHNA and CDR2 YNFKEQ. The V segment lost 1 base and the J segment 5 bases; nucleotides outside the gene matches: 3. This chain's CDR3 is CASSQGERGDTQYF. CDR3 bases: TGTGCCAGCAGCCAAGGGGAGCGGGGAGATACGCAGTATTTT.

The chain uses TRBV29-1 and TRBJ2-7; 11 bases match TRBD1. Per germline, CDR1 SQVTM and CDR2 ANQGSEA. The CDR3 is 14 residues long. J was trimmed by 3 bases and V by 4 bases; bases with no gene match: 5. For the CDR3, the DNA is TGCAGCGTTGGACGGACAGGGGGCGGCTACGAGCAGTACTTC. This translates into CSVGRTGGGYEQYF.

The CDR3 spells CASSFRRAGETQYF. The DNA of the CDR3 is TGCGCCAGCAGCTTCCGCAGGGCCGGAGAGACCCAGTACTTC. The chain carries TRBV4-1 and TRBJ2-5; D perhaps matches TRBD1 (5 bases). The V gene's germline CDR1 is MGHRA and CDR2 YSYEKL. Between the trimmed V and J ends, which lost 5 bases and 4 bases, there was a span of 14 bases. This CDR3 spans 14 amino acids.

In this sample, this clone turned up once. The rearrangement joins TRBV5-1 to TRBJ2-7; D may be TRBD1 (5 bases). The CDR3 covers 15 residues. The V and J ends lost 5 bases and 4 bases respectively, with 19 bases between them. Looked up from germline, CDR1 is SGHRS and CDR2 is YFSETQ. The CDR3 DNA reads TGCGCCAGCAGGGTTGTCGCAGGGCTGACGTACGAGCAGTACTTC. Translating it yields CASRVVAGLTYEQYF.

This clone showed up just once. This chain connects TRBV6-5 to TRBJ1-1; no definite D call. CDR3 length equals 14 residues. The V end was cut by 0 bases, the J end by 1 base, with 6 bases between. Looked up from germline, CDR1 is MNHEY and CDR2 is SVGAGI. CDR3: CASSYSGGNTEAFF. CDR3 sequence (DNA): TGTGCCAGCAGTTACTCAGGAGGGAACACTGAAGCTTTCTTT.